These 23 T cell receptor beta chains were all obtained from the same sample, sequenced in a study of blood T cells in healthy people across ages. A second PCR of 7 to 11 cycles used a sample-barcoded 5' primer and a J-beta primer mix. Each CDR3 protein gets one entry after TCRdb re-called the 5' RACE reads with MiXCR. This sample has roughly 1.4 million distinct CDR3 sequences, with 59% found just once. Input material: blood. Receptors originate from a man between 18 and 35 years old in good health.

The chain recombines TRBV6-1 with TRBJ2-3; perhaps TRBD2 as D (5 bases). CDR1 is MNHNS, CDR2 SASEGT, per germline. The CDR3 has 15 residues. The ends were cut back, 4 bases at V and 1 base at J, with 12 bases in the middle. The CDR3 here is CASSGTSRGTDTQYF. CDR3 coding DNA: TGTGCCAGCAGTGGTACTAGTCGGGGCACAGATACGCAGTATTTT.

CDR3 coding DNA: TGTGCCAGCAGTTATGGGCCTCAGGGGAGGGCCTACGAGCAGTACTTC. Encoded protein: CASSYGPQGRAYEQYF. The chain carries TRBV4-2 and TRBJ2-7; tentative D call: TRBD2 (7 bases). Per germline, CDR1 LGHNA and CDR2 YNFKEQ. V lost 6 bases and J lost 2, with 20 bases in between. The CDR3 spans 16 residues.

This sequence joins TRBV10-3 and TRBJ2-7, with 10 bases lining up with TRBD2. Germline V gene sequence: CDR1 ENHRY, CDR2 SYGVKD. This CDR3 has 14 residues. V lost 10 bases to trimming and J lost 1 base; unmatched junction nucleotides: 7. The CDR3 DNA is TGTGCCAGTCTCGCTAGCGGGGGATCCTACGAGCAGTACTTC. This sequence encodes CASLASGGSYEQYF.

CDR3 residues: CSADGGDYGYTF. The DNA for the CDR3 is TGCAGTGCTGACGGAGGGGACTATGGCTACACCTTC. This chain uses TRBV20-1 with TRBJ1-2; a weak D match, TRBD1 (5 bases). Germline CDR1 reads DFQATT; CDR2 reads SNEGSKA (reference sequence). V lost 5 bases to trimming and J lost 3 bases, with 10 bases between them. The CDR3 contains 12 residues.

Only a few counts were recorded for this clonotype. The V and J genes are TRBV4-3 and TRBJ2-1; D unresolved. Germline-derived CDR1 and CDR2 are LGHNA and YSLEER. The CDR3 runs to 14 residues. The V end lost 1 base, the J end lost 8 bases, and 12 bases lay between the germline ends. The CDR3 DNA reads as TGCGCCAGCAGCCAAGTCACAGAATTGGATGAGCAGTTCTTC. This translates into CASSQVTELDEQFF.

A few counts support this clonotype. The genes are TRBV12-3 or TRBV12-4 and TRBJ1-4; perhaps TRBD1 as D (6 bases). The CDR3 is made up of 14 amino acids. V dropped 6 bases and J dropped 5 bases, with 13 bases sitting between them. The CDR3 loop reads CASSHTGSNEKLFF. The DNA of the CDR3 is TGTGCCAGCAGCCACACAGGGAGCAATGAAAAACTGTTTTTT.

The J gene is TRBJ2-4, the V gene TRBV10-3; no reliable D call. Judging by the DNA end, TRBJ2-7 fits better; the J call may be wrong. This CDR3 has 12 amino acids. Germline V CDR1 and CDR2: ENHRY, SYGVKD. CDR3 sequence: CAISDGDYEQYF. In nucleotides, the CDR3 is TGTGCCATCAGTGATGGTGACTACGAGCAGTACTTC.

The gene calls are TRBV4-1 and TRBJ2-4, with D perhaps matching TRBD1 (6 bases). The J call may not be correct, given that the DNA end is closer to TRBJ2-7. Germline V gene data show CDR1 as MGHRA and CDR2 as YSYEKL. The CDR3 runs to 16 residues. The CDR3 bases are TGCGCCAGCAGCCAAGAAGCACAGGGATTCAGGAACGAGCAGTACTTC. Protein sequence: CASSQEAQGFRNEQYF.

CDR3 region: CASSQALAGNYNEQFF. The CDR3 DNA is TGTGCCAGCAGCCAAGCACTAGCGGGGAATTACAATGAGCAGTTCTTC. The chain links TRBV4-2 to TRBJ2-1; 10 bases align to TRBD2. The V and J ends lost 1 base and 4 bases, in that order; junction bases with no gene match: 4. CDR1 and CDR2 from the germline V gene are LGHNA and YNFKEQ. This CDR3 region has 16 residues.

This clonotype was detected only once. The J gene is TRBJ2-2, the V gene TRBV10-3; 11 bases align to TRBD2. There are 15 residues in the CDR3. The V segment lost 7 bases and the J segment 0 bases; nucleotides outside the gene matches: 1. Germline V gives CDR1 ENHRY, CDR2 SYGVKD. The CDR3 bases are TGTGCCATCACTAGCGGGGGGTCGAACACCGGGGAGCTGTTTTTT. Protein product: CAITSGGSNTGELFF.

This clonotype was detected only a few times. This chain uses TRBV6-5 with TRBJ2-1; D remains ambiguous. Trimming removed 2 bases at V and 1 base at J, with 12 bases between. This CDR3 contains 16 residues. CDR1 is MNHEY and CDR2 is SVGAGI in the germline V gene. CDR3 sequence: CASSYGVARSYNEQFF. CDR3 DNA: TGTGCCAGCAGTTACGGGGTGGCCCGGTCCTACAATGAGCAGTTCTTC.

The genes are TRBV2 and TRBJ2-1; 8 positions agree with TRBD2. V was pared by 0 bases and J by 3 bases, with 7 bases of the junction left unmatched. CDR1 and CDR2 (germline): SNHLY, FYNNEI. This CDR3 region has 17 residues. The CDR3 loop reads CASSEALLRGVYNEQFF. In DNA, the CDR3 is TGTGCCAGCAGTGAAGCGCTTCTGCGGGGGGTCTACAATGAGCAGTTCTTC.

The chain employs TRBV4-1 and TRBJ1-6, with D perhaps matching TRBD1 (5 bases). The ends were cut back, 0 bases at V and 8 bases at J, with 14 bases in the middle. The CDR3 is 16 amino acids. Looked up from germline, CDR1 is MGHRA and CDR2 is YSYEKL. The CDR3 protein is CASSQERVVGDSPLHF. CDR3 in DNA: TGCGCCAGCAGCCAAGAAAGGGTGGTGGGGGATTCACCCCTCCACTTT.

The chain links TRBV7-2 to TRBJ2-5; possible D gene TRBD2, 6 bases. The better agreement between TRBJ2-7 and the DNA end casts doubt on the J call. This CDR3 comprises 15 residues. The germline V gene encodes CDR1 SGHTA and CDR2 FQGNSA. This chain's CDR3 is CASSPGDSSGDEQYF. Here the CDR3 DNA reads TGTGCCAGCAGCCCGGGAGACAGTAGTGGCGACGAGCAGTACTTC.

This clonotype was seen more than once but under ten times. The rearrangement links TRBV12-3 or TRBV12-4 to TRBJ2-7; D unresolved. The CDR3 is 11 amino acids. V was clipped by 6 bases and J by 5 bases, with 8 bases between them. The CDR3 DNA reads TGTGCCAGCAGCATACAACACGAGCAGTACTTC. Encoded protein: CASSIQHEQYF.

The chain has TRBV21-1 and TRBJ2-2; TRBD2, the table's D call, lacks a check against the DNA. TRBV21-1 is a recognized pseudogene. The CDR3 covers 15 residues. The CDR3 region has the DNA TGTGCCAGCAGCACTAGCAGATCGAACACCGGGGAGCTGTTTTTT. Amino acids: CASSTSRSNTGELFF.

The V and J genes are TRBV5-4 and TRBJ2-7; D perhaps matches TRBD2 (5 bases). Matching the DNA end better, TRBJ2-5 makes the J call doubtful. Germline V gene lookup returns CDR1 SGHNT and CDR2 YYREEE (reference sequence). The CDR3 totals 15 residues. CDR3 bases: TGTGCCAGCAGCTTGTCTCGGGAACCTCAAGAGACCCAGTACTTC. Protein: CASSLSREPQETQYF.

The chain couples TRBV5-1 to TRBJ1-5; D call uncertain. Between the trimmed V and J ends, which lost 6 bases and 0 bases, there was a span of 13 bases. CDR1 SGHRS and CDR2 YFSETQ come from the germline V gene. CDR3 length: 15 amino acids. Here the CDR3 reads CASNPRPPSNQPQHF. The CDR3 nucleotides read TGCGCCAGCAATCCCCGCCCTCCTAGCAATCAGCCCCAGCATTTT.

This rearrangement joins TRBV7-9 to TRBJ1-2, with TRBD1 matching over 7 bases. This CDR3 has 15 residues. The germline V gene has CDR1 SEHNR and CDR2 FQNEAQ (reference sequence). Trimming cost V 5 bases and J 2 bases; bases outside gene matches: 8. As DNA, the CDR3 is TGTGCCAGCAGCCCCGACAGGGCTGGAAACTATGGCTACACCTTC. Translated, it gives CASSPDRAGNYGYTF.

This rearrangement joins TRBV7-2 to TRBJ2-7, with TRBD1 as a possible D gene (6 bases). V gave up 5 bases and J gave up 5 bases, with 19 bases separating them. The CDR3 loop spans 15 amino acids. Germline V gene data show CDR1 as SGHTA and CDR2 as FQGNSA. The CDR3 loop reads CASSPRRGTRNEQYF. The CDR3 bases are TGTGCCAGCAGCCCGCGACGTGGGACAAGGAACGAGCAGTACTTC.

This sequence joins TRBV12-3 or TRBV12-4 and TRBJ2-7, with D possibly matching TRBD1 (5 bases). The ends were cut back, 2 bases at V and 6 bases at J, with 14 bases in the middle. The CDR3 extends over 14 amino acids. CDR3 protein: CASSLIGGAREQYF. For the CDR3, the DNA is TGTGCCAGCAGTTTAATTGGTGGGGCGCGCGAGCAGTACTTC.

V and J are TRBV9 and TRBJ2-7, with D uncertain. The DNA end favors TRBJ2-5, so the J call may be wrong. Germline V lookup: CDR1 SGDLS, CDR2 YYNGEE. This CDR3 region has 14 residues. CDR3 region: CASSPTVGKETQYF. In DNA, the CDR3 is TGTGCCAGCAGCCCCACCGTGGGGAAAGAGACCCAGTACTTC.

J is TRBJ2-1 and V is TRBV19; possible D gene TRBD1, 6 bases. Germline-derived CDR1 and CDR2 are LNHDA and SQIVND (reference sequence). The V gene lost 8 bases and the J gene lost 7 bases, with 12 bases spanning the gap. The CDR3 extends over 12 amino acids. The CDR3 here is CASFGQTNEQFF. CDR3 nucleotides: TGTGCCAGTTTCGGACAGACTAATGAGCAGTTCTTC. The full variable domain, completed using reference TRBV19 and TRBJ2-1, is DGGITQSPKYLFRKEGQNVTLSCEQNLNHDAMYWYRQDPGQGLRLIYYSQIVNDFQKGDIAEGYSVSREKKESFPLTVTSAQKNPTAFYLCASFGQTNEQFFGPGTRLTVL.